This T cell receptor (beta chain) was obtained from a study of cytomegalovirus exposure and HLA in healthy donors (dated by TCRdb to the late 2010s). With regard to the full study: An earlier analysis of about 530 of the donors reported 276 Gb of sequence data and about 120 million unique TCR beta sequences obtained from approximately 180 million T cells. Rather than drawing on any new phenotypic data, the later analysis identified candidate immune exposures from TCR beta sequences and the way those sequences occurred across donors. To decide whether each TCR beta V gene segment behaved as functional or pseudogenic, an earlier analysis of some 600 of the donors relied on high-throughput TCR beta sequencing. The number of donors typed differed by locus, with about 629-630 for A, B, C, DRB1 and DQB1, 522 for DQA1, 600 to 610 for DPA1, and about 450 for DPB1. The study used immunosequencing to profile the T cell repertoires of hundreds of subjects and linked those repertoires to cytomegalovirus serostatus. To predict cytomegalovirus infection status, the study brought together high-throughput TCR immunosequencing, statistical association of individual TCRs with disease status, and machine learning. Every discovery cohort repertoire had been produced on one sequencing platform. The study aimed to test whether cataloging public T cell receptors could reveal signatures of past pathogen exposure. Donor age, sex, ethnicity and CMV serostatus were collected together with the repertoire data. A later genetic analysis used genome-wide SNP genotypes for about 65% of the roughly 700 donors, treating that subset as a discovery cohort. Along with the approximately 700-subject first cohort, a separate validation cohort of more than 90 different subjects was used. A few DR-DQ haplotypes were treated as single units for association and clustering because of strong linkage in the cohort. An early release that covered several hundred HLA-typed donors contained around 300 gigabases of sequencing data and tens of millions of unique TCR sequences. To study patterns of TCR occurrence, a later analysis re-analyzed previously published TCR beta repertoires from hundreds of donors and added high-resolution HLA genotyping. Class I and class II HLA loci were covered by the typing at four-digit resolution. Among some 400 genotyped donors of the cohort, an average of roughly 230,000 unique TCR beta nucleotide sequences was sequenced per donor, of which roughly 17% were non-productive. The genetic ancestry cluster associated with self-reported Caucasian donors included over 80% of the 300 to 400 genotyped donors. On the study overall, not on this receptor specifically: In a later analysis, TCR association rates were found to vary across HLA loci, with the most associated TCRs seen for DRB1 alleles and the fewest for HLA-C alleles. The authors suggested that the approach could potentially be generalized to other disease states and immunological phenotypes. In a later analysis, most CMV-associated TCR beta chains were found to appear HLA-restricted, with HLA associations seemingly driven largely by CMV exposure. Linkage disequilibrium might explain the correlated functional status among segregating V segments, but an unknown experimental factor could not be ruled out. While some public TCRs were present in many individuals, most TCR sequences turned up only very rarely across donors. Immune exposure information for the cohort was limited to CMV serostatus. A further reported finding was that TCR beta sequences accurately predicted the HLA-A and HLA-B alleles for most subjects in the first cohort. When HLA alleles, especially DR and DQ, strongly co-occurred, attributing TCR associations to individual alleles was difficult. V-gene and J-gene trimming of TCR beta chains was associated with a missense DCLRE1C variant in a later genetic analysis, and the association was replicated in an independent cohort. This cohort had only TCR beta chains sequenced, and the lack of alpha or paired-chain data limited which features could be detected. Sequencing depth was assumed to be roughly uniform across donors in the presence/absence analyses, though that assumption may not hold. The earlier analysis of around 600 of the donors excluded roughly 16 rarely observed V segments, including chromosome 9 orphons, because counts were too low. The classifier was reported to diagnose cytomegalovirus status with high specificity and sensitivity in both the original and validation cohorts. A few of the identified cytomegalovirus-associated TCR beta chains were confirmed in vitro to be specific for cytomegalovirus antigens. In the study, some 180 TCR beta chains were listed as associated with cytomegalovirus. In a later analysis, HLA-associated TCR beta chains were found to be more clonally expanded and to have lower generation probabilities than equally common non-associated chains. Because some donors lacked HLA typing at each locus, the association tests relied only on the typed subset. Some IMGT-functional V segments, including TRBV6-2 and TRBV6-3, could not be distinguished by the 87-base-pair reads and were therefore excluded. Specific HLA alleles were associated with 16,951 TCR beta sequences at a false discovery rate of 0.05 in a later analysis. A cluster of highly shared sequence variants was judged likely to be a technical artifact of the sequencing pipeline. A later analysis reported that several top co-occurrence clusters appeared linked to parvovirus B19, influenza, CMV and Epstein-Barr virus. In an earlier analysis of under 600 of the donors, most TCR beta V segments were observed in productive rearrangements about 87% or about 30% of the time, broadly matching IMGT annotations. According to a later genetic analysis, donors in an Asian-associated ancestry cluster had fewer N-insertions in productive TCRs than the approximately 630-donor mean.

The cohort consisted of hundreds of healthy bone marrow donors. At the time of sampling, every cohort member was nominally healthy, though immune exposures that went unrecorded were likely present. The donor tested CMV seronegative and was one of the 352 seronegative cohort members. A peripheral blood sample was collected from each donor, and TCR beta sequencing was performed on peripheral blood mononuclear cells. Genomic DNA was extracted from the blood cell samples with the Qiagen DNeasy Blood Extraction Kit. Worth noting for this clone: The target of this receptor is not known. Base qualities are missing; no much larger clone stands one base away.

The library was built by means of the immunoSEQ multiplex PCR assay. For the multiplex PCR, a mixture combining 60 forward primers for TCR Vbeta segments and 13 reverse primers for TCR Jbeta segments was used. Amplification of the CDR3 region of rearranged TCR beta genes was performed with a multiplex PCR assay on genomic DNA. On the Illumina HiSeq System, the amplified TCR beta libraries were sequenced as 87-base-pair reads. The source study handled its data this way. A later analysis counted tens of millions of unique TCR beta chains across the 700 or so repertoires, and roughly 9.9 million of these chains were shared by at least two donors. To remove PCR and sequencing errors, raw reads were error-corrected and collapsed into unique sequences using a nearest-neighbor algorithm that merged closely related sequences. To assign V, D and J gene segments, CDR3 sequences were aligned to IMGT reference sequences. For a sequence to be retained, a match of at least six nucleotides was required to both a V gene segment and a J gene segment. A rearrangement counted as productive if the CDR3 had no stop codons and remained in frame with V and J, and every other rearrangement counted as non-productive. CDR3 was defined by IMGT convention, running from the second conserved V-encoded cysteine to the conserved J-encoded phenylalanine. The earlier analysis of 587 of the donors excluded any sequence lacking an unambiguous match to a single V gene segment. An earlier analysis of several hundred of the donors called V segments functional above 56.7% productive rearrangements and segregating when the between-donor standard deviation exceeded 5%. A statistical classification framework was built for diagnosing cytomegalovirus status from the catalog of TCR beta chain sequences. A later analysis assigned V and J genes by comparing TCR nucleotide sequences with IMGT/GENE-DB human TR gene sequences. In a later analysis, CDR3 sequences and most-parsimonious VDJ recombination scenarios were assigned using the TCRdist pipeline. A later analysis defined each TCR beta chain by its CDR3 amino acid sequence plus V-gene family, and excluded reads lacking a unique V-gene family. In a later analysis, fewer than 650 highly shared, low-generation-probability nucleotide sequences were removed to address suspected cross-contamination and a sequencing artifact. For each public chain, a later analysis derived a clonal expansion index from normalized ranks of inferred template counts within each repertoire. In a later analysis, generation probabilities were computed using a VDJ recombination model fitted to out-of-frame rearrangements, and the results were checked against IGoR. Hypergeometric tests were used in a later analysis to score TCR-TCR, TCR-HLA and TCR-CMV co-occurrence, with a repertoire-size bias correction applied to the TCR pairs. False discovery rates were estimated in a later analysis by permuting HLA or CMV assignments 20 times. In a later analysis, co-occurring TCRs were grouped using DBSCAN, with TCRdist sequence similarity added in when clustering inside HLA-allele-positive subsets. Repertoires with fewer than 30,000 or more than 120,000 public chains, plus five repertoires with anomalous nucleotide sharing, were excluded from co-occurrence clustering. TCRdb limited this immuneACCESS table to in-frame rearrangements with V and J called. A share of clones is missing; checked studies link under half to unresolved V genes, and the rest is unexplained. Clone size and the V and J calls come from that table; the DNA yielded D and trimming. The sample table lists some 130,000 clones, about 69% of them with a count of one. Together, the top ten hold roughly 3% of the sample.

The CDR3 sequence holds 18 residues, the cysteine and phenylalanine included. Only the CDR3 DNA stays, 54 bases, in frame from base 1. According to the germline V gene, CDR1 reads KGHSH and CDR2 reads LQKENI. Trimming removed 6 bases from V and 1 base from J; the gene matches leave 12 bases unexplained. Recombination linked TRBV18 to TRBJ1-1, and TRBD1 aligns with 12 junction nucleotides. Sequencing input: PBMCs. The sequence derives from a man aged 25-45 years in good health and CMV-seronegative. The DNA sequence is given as TGTGCCAGCTCCCCCATTCATGGGACAGGGGGCGGGAACACTGAAGCTTTCTTT. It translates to CASSPIHGTGGGNTEAFF.